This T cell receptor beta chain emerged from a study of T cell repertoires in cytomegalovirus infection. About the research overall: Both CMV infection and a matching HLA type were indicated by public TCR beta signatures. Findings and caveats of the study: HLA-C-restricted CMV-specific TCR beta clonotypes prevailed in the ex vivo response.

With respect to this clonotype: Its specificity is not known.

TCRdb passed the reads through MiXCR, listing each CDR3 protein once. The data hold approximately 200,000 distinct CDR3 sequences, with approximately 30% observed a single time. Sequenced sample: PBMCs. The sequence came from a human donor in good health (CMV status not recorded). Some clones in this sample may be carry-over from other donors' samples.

The CDR3 loop reads CASSYSDGYEQYF. The CDR3 DNA reads as TGTGCCAGCAGTTACTCCGACGGCTACGAGCAGTACTTC. This chain connects TRBV6-5 to TRBJ2-7; no clear D gene. Trimming pared 0 bases from V and 3 bases from J, leaving 6 bases between. CDR1 is MNHEY and CDR2 is SVGAGI in the germline V gene. The CDR3 covers 13 residues.